This TCR beta chain was documented in a study of blood T cells in healthy people across ages. This clonotype appeared a few times. The antigen is unknown. Russia was home to the donors, healthy Caucasian individuals aged roughly 6 to 90. PCR was performed a second time for 7 to 11 cycles using a sample-barcoded 5' primer and a J-beta primer mix. MiXCR, applied by TCRdb to the 5' RACE reads, yields one record per CDR3 protein. The sample has 600,000 to 1,000,000 distinct CDR3 sequences; roughly 64% are singletons. Whole-study results and caveats: Naive CD4+ cell counts and diversity both ran higher in long-lived than in aged donors.

This receptor was taken from a man aged 25 to 45 in good health. The sequenced sample was blood.

CDR3 sequence: CASSQLSGGETQYF. The CDR3 DNA follows: TGTGCCAGCAGCCAACTCTCCGGAGGGGAGACCCAGTACTTC. The chain links TRBV4-2 to TRBJ2-7, with a weak D call TRBD2 (6 bases). The J call is in doubt because the DNA end fits TRBJ2-5 better. The CDR3 extends over 14 amino acids. Germline V gene sequence: CDR1 LGHNA, CDR2 YNFKEQ.